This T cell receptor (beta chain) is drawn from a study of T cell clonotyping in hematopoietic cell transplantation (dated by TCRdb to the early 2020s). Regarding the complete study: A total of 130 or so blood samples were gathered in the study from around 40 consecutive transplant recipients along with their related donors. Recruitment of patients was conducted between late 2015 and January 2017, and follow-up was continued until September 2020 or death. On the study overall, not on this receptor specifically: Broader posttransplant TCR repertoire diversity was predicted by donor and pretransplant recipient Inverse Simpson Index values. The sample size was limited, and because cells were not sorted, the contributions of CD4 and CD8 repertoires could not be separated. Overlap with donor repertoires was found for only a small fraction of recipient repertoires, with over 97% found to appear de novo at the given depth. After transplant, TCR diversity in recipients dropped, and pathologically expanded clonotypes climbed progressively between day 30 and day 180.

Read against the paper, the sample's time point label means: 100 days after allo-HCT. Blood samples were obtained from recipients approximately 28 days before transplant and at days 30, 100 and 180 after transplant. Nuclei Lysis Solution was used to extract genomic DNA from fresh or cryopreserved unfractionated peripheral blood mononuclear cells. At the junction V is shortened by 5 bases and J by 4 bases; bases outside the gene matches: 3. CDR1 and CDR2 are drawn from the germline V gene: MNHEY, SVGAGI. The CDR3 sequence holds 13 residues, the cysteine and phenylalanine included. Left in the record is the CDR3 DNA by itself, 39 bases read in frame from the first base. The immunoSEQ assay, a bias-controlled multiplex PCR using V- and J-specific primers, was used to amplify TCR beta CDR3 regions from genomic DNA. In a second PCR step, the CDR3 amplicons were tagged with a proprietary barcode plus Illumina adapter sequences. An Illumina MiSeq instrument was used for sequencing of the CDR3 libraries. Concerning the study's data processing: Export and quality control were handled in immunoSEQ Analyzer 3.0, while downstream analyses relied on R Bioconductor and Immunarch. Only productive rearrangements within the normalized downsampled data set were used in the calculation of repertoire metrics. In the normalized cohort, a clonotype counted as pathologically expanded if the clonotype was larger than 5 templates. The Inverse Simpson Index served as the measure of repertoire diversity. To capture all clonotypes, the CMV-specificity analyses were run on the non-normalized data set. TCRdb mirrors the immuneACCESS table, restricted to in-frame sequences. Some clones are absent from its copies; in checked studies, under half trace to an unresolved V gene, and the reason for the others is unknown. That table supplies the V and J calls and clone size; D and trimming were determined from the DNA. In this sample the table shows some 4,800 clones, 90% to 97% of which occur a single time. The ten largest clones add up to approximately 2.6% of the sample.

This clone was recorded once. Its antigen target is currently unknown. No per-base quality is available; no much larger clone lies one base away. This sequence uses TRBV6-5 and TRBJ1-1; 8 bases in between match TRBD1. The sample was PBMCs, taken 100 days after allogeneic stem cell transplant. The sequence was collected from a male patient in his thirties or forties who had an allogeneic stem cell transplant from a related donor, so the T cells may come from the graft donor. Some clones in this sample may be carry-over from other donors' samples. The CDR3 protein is CASSRQGTTEAFF. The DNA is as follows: TGTGCCAGCAGTCGACAGGGGACCACTGAAGCTTTCTTT.